The next 6 T cell receptor beta chains were all read from a single sample in a study of cytomegalovirus exposure and HLA in healthy donors. PCR was performed using 60 Vbeta and 13 Jbeta primers. Repertoires were generated with immunoSEQ multiplex PCR, while TCRdb's copy carries only in-frame clones and drops some. The repertoire consists of 200,000 to 250,000 clones, with 85% occurring once and the leading ten covering about 1.2%. Sequencing was performed on PBMCs. These receptor sequences come from a human donor in good health.

V gene TRBV27 combines with J gene TRBJ2-7; possibly TRBD1 for D (6 bases). CDR1 is MNHEY, CDR2 SMNVEV, per germline (reference sequence). V lost 6 bases and J 2 bases, leaving 26 bases between the germline ends. CDR3 length equals 18 residues. The CDR3 reads CASSHSTVQGWTTYEQYF. The CDR3 DNA follows: TGTGCCAGCAGCCACTCAACTGTTCAGGGGTGGACAACCTACGAGCAGTACTTC.

Here the CDR3 DNA reads TGCGCCAGACCCACTCCCGACGGGGGAAAACTGTTTTTT. Its protein product is CARPTPDGGKLFF. The chain is built from TRBV23-1 and TRBJ1-4, with D possibly TRBD1 on 5 matching bases. TRBV23-1 qualifies as an ORF whose function is uncertain. There are 13 residues in the CDR3. V dropped 9 bases and J dropped 10 bases, with 18 bases sitting between them.

The V gene is TRBV28, the J gene TRBJ2-7; the D gene is possibly TRBD1 (5 bases). The CDR3 covers 15 residues. Germline V lookup: CDR1 MDHEN, CDR2 SYDVKM. Trimming removed 6 bases at V and 3 bases at J, with 18 bases between. DNA for the CDR3: TGTGCCAGCAGAGGGGTCAGGAGCCCCATCTACGAGCAGTACTTC. Translation: CASRGVRSPIYEQYF.

This chain joins TRBV4-1 and TRBJ2-5, with TRBD1 identical over 8 bases. The DNA end favors TRBJ2-7, so the J call may be wrong. The length of the CDR3 is 17 residues. The germline CDR1 and CDR2 sequences are MGHRA and YSYEKL. The CDR3 loop reads CASSSGGTGGQIYEQYF. Written as DNA, the CDR3 is TGCGCCAGCAGCTCAGGGGGGACAGGCGGACAAATCTACGAGCAGTACTTC.

The chain uses TRBV5-8 and TRBJ2-2, with 9 bases aligning to TRBD2. Trimming cost V 4 bases and J 6 bases; bases outside gene matches: 10. Germline CDR1 and CDR2: SGHTS and YDEGEE. The CDR3 has 16 residues. CDR3 nucleotide sequence: TGTGCCAGCAGCCGAGGACTTAGCGGGAGTCCCGGGGAGCTGTTTTTT. It specifies CASSRGLSGSPGELFF. The entire variable domain, with the rest obtained from reference TRBV5-8 and TRBJ2-2, is as follows: EAGVTQSPTHLIKTRGQQATLRCSPISGHTSVYWYQQALGLGLQFLLWYDEGEERNRGNFPPRFSGRQFPNYSSELNVNALELEDSALYLCASSRGLSGSPGELFFGEGSRLTVL.

CDR3 in amino acids: CASSRTPGQGIYEQYF. CDR3 nucleotides: TGTGCCAGCTCTCGAACACCGGGACAGGGGATCTACGAGCAGTACTTC. This rearrangement joins TRBV18 to TRBJ2-7; 10 nucleotides agree with TRBD1. V trimming: 6 bases; J trimming: 3 bases; junction bases outside the gene matches: 11. Germline assignment: CDR1 KGHSH and CDR2 LQKENI. The CDR3 extends over 16 amino acids.